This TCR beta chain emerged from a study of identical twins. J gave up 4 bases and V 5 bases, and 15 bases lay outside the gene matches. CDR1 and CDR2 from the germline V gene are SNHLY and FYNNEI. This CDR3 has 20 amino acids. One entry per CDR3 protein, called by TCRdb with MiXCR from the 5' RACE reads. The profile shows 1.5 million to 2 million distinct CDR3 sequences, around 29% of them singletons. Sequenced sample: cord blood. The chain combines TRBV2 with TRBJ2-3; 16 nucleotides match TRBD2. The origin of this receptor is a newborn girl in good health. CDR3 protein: CASSLPLPGLAGGPADTQYF. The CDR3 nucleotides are TGTGCCAGCAGTTTGCCGCTCCCGGGACTAGCGGGAGGGCCCGCAGATACGCAGTATTTT. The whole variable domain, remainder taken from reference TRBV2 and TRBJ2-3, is EPEVTQTPSHQVTQMGQEVILRCVPISNHLYFYWYRQILGQKVEFLVSFYNNEISEKSEIFDDQFSVERPDGSNFTLKIRSTKLEDSAMYFCASSLPLPGLAGGPADTQYFGPGTRLTVL.